What follows is one TCR beta chain and its context. No quality values exist for individual bases; no much larger clone is one base distant. The data belong to a study of graft-versus-host responses after intestinal transplantation (dated by TCRdb to the early 2020s). Regarding the complete study: The transplants that recipients received were multivisceral, liver-intestinal, or isolated intestinal. Every recipient was given anti-thymocyte globulin induction, followed by around three years of maintenance tacrolimus and steroids. After intestinal transplantation, graft-versus-host and host-versus-graft alloreactive T cell clones in the graft, circulation and bone marrow were tracked using bulk TCR-beta CDR3 sequencing. Alloreactive clones were identified by sequencing pre-transplant mixed lymphocyte reaction products and comparing these products with unstimulated pre-transplant donor and recipient T cells. Of the 20 to 30 intestinal transplant recipients enrolled in the cohort, one of whom was a retransplant, a few patients without pretransplant specimens were excluded. A peak of at least 4% donor T cells among recipient peripheral blood mononuclear cells was the definition used for donor T cell macrochimerism. Rather than being sequenced by the commercial service, samples from a few later patients were sequenced in-house on an Illumina MiSeq and processed with MiXCR. Results and caveats for the whole study, not just this receptor: The relatively low number and heterogeneity of intestinal transplant patients limited the conclusions. Early after transplant, peak levels of circulating GvH clones were associated with declines in HvG clones. Patients with donor T cell macrochimerism had high GvH to HvG T cell clonal ratios in their allografts. GvH clones were found in recipient bone marrow, and some of the GvH clones appeared earlier in ileal mucosa or blood, which is consistent with an intestinal mucosal origin.

Preparation of the library involved the immunoSEQ multiplex PCR assay. In most patients, genomic DNA was isolated using the Qiagen DNeasy Blood and Tissue Kit and sent frozen to Adaptive Biotechnologies for TCR sequencing. High-throughput TCR-beta CDR3 sequencing of genomic DNA from most patients was performed by Adaptive Biotechnologies. The study's own analysis went as follows. Adaptive's ImmunoSEQ software supplied the TCR sequencing data for around 19 patients, while MiXCR and VDJtools were used to process a few other patients. To correct CD4 versus CD8 sorting errors, sequences present in both subsets at a frequency ratio below 5:1 were removed. CDR3 nucleotide sequences shared between donor and recipient were removed because their origin could not be assigned. Alloreactive clones required at least 2-fold expansion over unstimulated cells and minimum CFSE-low frequency of 0.002% (template counts) or 0.001% (read counts). Mappable clones were those detected in sequenced pre-transplant spleen, lymph node, or MLR CFSE-low populations of the donor or recipient. Cumulative frequency of alloreactive clones was calculated as a percentage of all sequences weighted by copy number. TCRdb re-hosts the immuneACCESS table, in-frame sequences only. Its copies lack some clones; in the studies checked, an unresolved V gene accounts for under half of them, and the cause for the rest is not known. V, J and clone size reflect that table, while D and trimming were determined from the DNA. The table for this sample lists approximately 10,000 clones; roughly 29% of them were counted only once. The ten largest clones represent about 5.8% of the sample.

Reading the label with the study, this specimen's time point is: cells obtained before transplantation from donor or recipient. In mixed lymphocyte reactions, some 200,000 CFSE-labeled pre-transplant responders were plated with some 200,000 irradiated violet-dye-labeled stimulators and cultured for over five days. After the mixed lymphocyte reaction, proliferating CD3+CD4+CFSE-low and CD3+CD8+CFSE-low responder cells were FACS-sorted on a BD Influx sorter. Taken from the germline V gene, the CDR1 and CDR2 loops are SGHDT and YYEEEE. The junction shows trimming of 2 bases on V and 4 bases on J, plus 9 bases between the germline ends. Spanning cysteine to phenylalanine, the CDR3 consists of 13 amino acids. CDR3 DNA only is kept here, 39 bases in frame from base 1.

The material sequenced was alloreactive CD4+ T cells from a mixed lymphocyte reaction culture, taken before transplantation. Per the publication, the cell subset or site label means: CFSE-low proliferating T cells sorted from roughly six-day pre-transplant mixed lymphocyte reaction (GvH or HvG direction). The rearrangement combines TRBV5-6 with TRBJ1-1; the D segment could be TRBD1, given 5 matching bases. This clonotype was sampled from a human patient who was an organ donor for intestinal transplantation. The nucleotides read TGTGCCAGCAGCTTAGGGGAGACCACTGAAGCTTTCTTT. It is translated as CASSLGETTEAFF.